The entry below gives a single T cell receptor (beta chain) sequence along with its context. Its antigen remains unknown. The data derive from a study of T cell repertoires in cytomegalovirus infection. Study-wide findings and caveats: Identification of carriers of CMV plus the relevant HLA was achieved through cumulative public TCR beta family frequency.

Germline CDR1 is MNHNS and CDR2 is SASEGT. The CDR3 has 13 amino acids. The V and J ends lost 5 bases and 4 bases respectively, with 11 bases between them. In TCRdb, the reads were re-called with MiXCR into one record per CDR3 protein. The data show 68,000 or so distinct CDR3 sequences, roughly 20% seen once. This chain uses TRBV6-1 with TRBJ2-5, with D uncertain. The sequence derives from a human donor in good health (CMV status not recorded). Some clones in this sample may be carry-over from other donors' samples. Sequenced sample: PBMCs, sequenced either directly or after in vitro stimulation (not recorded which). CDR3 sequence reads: CASSTDRRETQYF. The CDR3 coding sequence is TGTGCCAGCAGTACAGACCGGAGAGAGACCCAGTACTTC.